The entry that follows covers one T cell receptor beta chain sequence. The CDR3 covers 13 residues. V was cut by 6 bases and J by 5 bases, with 13 bases left in between. The germline V gene encodes CDR1 MDHEN and CDR2 SYDVKM. TCRdb fed the RT-PCR reads into MiXCR, producing one record per CDR3 protein. The repertoire holds more than 600,000 distinct CDR3 sequences, with 12% to 15% as singletons. The chain joins TRBV28 to TRBJ2-5, with D possibly matching TRBD2 (6 bases). The TCR originated in a female donor in good health, serving as a healthy control. Sequencing used memory CD4+ T cells from blood. As DNA, the CDR3 is TGTGCCAGCAGGCGGGGCCGGGAGGAGACCCAGTACTTC. It specifies CASRRGREETQYF.